These 12 T cell receptor beta chains came from one sample sequenced in a study of beta chain features in type 1 diabetes. The study reverse transcribed the entire isolated RNA, so it sequenced expressed TCRB transcripts. TCRdb's copy holds only in-frame clones and misses some; the assay was immunoSEQ multiplex PCR. The table shows hundreds of thousands of clones, with about a sixth occurring only once. Sequenced: naive CD4+ T cells from blood. Every receptor here comes from a woman between 18 and 29 years old in good health.

This chain connects TRBV28 to TRBJ1-5; TRBD1 matches at 11 bases. Unmatched junction bases numbered 7, after V lost 6 bases and J lost 6 bases. Germline assignment: CDR1 MDHEN and CDR2 SYDVKM. CDR3 length: 15 residues. The chain's CDR3 is CASSWTGGVGQPQHF. CDR3 DNA: TGTGCCAGCAGCTGGACAGGGGGCGTCGGTCAGCCCCAGCATTTT. The full variable domain, with the rest looked up from reference TRBV28 and TRBJ1-5, is DVKVTQSSRYLVKRTGEKVFLECVQDMDHENMFWYRQDPGLGLRLIYFSYDVKMKEKGDIPEGYSVSREKKERFSLILESASTNQTSMYLCASSWTGGVGQPQHFGDGTRLSIL.

CDR3: CASSVDRLAGGEQFF. Written as DNA, the CDR3 is TGTGCCAGCAGCGTCGACCGCCTAGCGGGCGGTGAGCAGTTCTTC. The rearrangement links TRBV9 to TRBJ2-1, with 8 bases identical to TRBD2. J lost 9 bases, V lost 2 bases, and 10 bases had no gene match. There are 15 residues in the CDR3. Germline CDR1 and CDR2: SGDLS and YYNGEE. Together with reference TRBV9 and TRBJ2-1, the CDR3 gives the full variable domain: DSGVTQTPKHLITATGQRVTLRCSPRSGDLSVYWYQQSLDQGLQFLIQYYNGEERAKGNILERFSAQQFPDLHSELNLSSLELGDSALYFCASSVDRLAGGEQFFGPGTRLTVL.

This clone has more than one count but fewer than ten. The V call is TRBV4-3, the J call TRBJ2-5; 7 positions agree with TRBD1. Germline V gene lookup returns CDR1 LGHNA and CDR2 YSLEER. This CDR3 has 15 residues. The J segment lost 1 base and the V segment lost 0 bases, leaving 2 bases of the junction unmatched. In DNA form, the CDR3 reads TGCGCCAGCAGCCAAGAGTGGGACAGCCAAGAGACCCAGTACTTC. Protein: CASSQEWDSQETQYF.

The chain employs TRBV2 and TRBJ1-1, with D hard to call. This CDR3 comprises 14 residues. CDR1 and CDR2 from the germline V gene are SNHLY and FYNNEI. Trimming stripped 7 bases from V and 0 bases from J, with 12 bases between. Written as DNA, the CDR3 is TGTGCCAGCACGATCGTGTTGGTGAACACTGAAGCTTTCTTT. Amino acids: CASTIVLVNTEAFF.

The rearrangement uses TRBV5-4 and TRBJ1-2; D possibly corresponds to TRBD1 (5 bases). This CDR3 is built from 14 residues. Trimming removed 1 base from V and 1 base from J, with 8 bases in between. CDR1 and CDR2 (germline): SGHNT, YYREEE (reference sequence). The CDR3 region is CASSLPRDNYGYTF. DNA of the CDR3: TGTGCCAGCAGCTTGCCCAGGGATAACTATGGCTACACCTTC.

This clone appeared a few times. This chain connects TRBV7-9 to TRBJ2-5; no clear D gene. Deletions cut 3 bases from V and 5 bases from J, with 16 bases between. This CDR3 is 15 amino acids long. Germline loops: CDR1 SEHNR, CDR2 FQNEAQ (reference sequence). CDR3 residues: CASSFHQGLGETQYF. The DNA of the CDR3 is TGTGCCAGCAGCTTTCATCAAGGGCTGGGGGAGACCCAGTACTTC.

This clone was counted a few times. Other DNA sequences within the sample encode an identical CDR3. This rearrangement joins TRBV6-5 to TRBJ2-1, with 11 bases that match TRBD2. The J segment lost 4 bases and the V segment lost 6 bases, leaving 5 bases of the junction unmatched. There are 15 residues in the CDR3. Germline assignment: CDR1 MNHEY and CDR2 SVGAGI. The CDR3 DNA follows: TGTGCCAGCAGCTCCTTAGCGGGAGGGTACAATGAGCAGTTCTTC. Translated: CASSSLAGGYNEQFF.

Only a few counts were recorded for this clone. J is TRBJ2-3 and V is TRBV13, with 7 bases aligning to TRBD2. CDR3 length equals 15 residues. V was clipped by 5 bases and J by 1 base; unmatched bases: 6. In germline, CDR1 is PRHDT, CDR2 FYEKMQ (reference sequence). The CDR3 region has the DNA TGTGCCAGCAGCCCTCGTCTAGCGGGCACAGATACGCAGTATTTT. It encodes CASSPRLAGTDTQYF.

The sample holds a few counts of this clone. The V gene is TRBV19, the J gene TRBJ1-1; TRBD1 is a possible D gene (6 bases). CDR1 LNHDA and CDR2 SQIVND come from the germline V gene (reference sequence). The V end lost 5 bases, the J end lost 5 bases, and 18 bases lay between the germline ends. The CDR3 extends over 15 amino acids. The DNA for the CDR3 is TGTGCCAGTAGTGCCCGGACAGAAGGGGAGACTGAAGCTTTCTTT. It encodes CASSARTEGETEAFF.

The chain carries TRBV4-2 and TRBJ2-5; possible D gene TRBD2, 6 bases. Germline assignment: CDR1 LGHNA and CDR2 YNFKEQ. CDR3 length: 14 residues. V was shortened by 5 bases and J by 5 bases, with 15 bases between the two germline ends. The CDR3 DNA sequence: TGTGCCAGCAGCTTGGGCGGGATAGGGGAGACCCAGTACTTC. Its translation: CASSLGGIGETQYF.

This chain uses TRBV6-5 with TRBJ2-1, with D perhaps TRBD1 (6 bases). Trimming pared 5 bases from V and 9 bases from J, leaving 11 bases between. CDR3 length: 12 residues. Germline CDR1 MNHEY, CDR2 SVGAGI. The CDR3 loop is CASSQARGEQFF. The CDR3 DNA reads TGTGCCAGCAGTCAGGCCAGGGGTGAGCAGTTCTTC.

This clone was detected only a few times. The chain joins TRBV27 to TRBJ1-2; 7 bases are shared with TRBD1. The CDR3 is 13 residues long. The germline CDR1 and CDR2 sequences are MNHEY and SMNVEV (reference sequence). After removal of 3 bases from V and 6 bases from J, the junction contained 4 bases not matched to a gene. DNA of the CDR3: TGTGCCAGCAGTTTTAGACAGGGAGATGGCTACACCTTC. It encodes CASSFRQGDGYTF.